The 20 T cell receptor beta chains below all came from one sample that was sequenced in a study of CD8 T cells in Susac syndrome. Random hexamers primed reverse transcription of about 0.45 to 1 ug RNA. MiXCR was run by TCRdb on the immunoSEQ multiplex PCR reads, yielding one entry per CDR3 protein. Of some 100,000 distinct CDR3 sequences in the sample, 85% to 95% were seen once. Sequencing input: CD8+ T cells from PBMCs. The origin of the receptors is a human donor in good health.

This rearrangement joins TRBV12-3 or TRBV12-4 to TRBJ2-1, with 7 positions matching TRBD2. There are 15 residues in the CDR3. Trimming at V came to 5 bases and at J to 5 bases, leaving 9 bases not matched to a gene. CDR3 coding DNA: TGTGCCAGCAGTGGAGCGGGGCCGCGCCACAATGAGCAGTTCTTC. Protein: CASSGAGPRHNEQFF.

This clonotype has just one count. This sequence joins TRBV20-1 and TRBJ2-3; D might be TRBD2 (5 bases). The V gene lost 5 bases and the J gene lost 0 bases, with 9 bases spanning the gap. The CDR3 length is 13 residues. In germline, CDR1 is DFQATT, CDR2 SNEGSKA (reference sequence). CDR3 protein: CSAYRTSTDTQYF. CDR3 bases: TGCAGTGCTTACCGGACTAGCACAGATACGCAGTATTTT.

The V gene is TRBV20-1, the J gene TRBJ1-5; D ambiguous. Trimming removed 6 bases at V and 4 bases at J, with 13 bases between. The germline gives CDR1 DFQATT, CDR2 SNEGSKA (reference sequence). This CDR3 is 13 amino acids long. The CDR3: CSAAQTQNQPQHF. CDR3 nucleotide sequence: TGCAGTGCCGCCCAAACGCAGAATCAGCCCCAGCATTTT.

V gene TRBV5-1 combines with J gene TRBJ2-7; D may correspond to TRBD1 or TRBD2 (5 bases each). This CDR3 has 15 residues. Trimming removed 7 bases at V and 2 bases at J, with 19 bases between. CDR1 and CDR2 (germline): SGHRS, YFSETQ. The CDR3 sequence is CASGLDPGRPYEQYF. The CDR3 bases are TGCGCCAGCGGATTAGATCCGGGACGGCCCTACGAGCAGTACTTC.

The CDR3 protein is CASSPFPRQHTTDTQYF. The CDR3 DNA is TGTGCCAGTAGTCCCTTCCCTCGACAGCACACCACAGATACGCAGTATTTT. The V gene is TRBV19, the J gene TRBJ2-3, with D possibly matching TRBD1 (5 bases). V was pared by 5 bases and J by 2 bases, with 20 bases between. Germline loops: CDR1 LNHDA, CDR2 SQIVND (reference sequence). This CDR3 is 17 amino acids long.

The V gene is TRBV20-1, the J gene TRBJ2-3; TRBD2 matches at 9 bases. The J segment lost 5 bases and the V segment lost 6 bases, leaving 12 bases of the junction unmatched. The length of the CDR3 is 15 residues. CDR1 and CDR2 (germline): DFQATT, SNEGSKA (reference sequence). Here the CDR3 reads CSARPTGGGGDTQYF. The CDR3 bases are TGCAGTGCAAGACCGACTGGCGGGGGGGGAGATACGCAGTATTTT.

V is TRBV28 and J is TRBJ2-3, with 9 bases matching TRBD1. V was clipped by 8 bases and J by 8 bases; unmatched bases: 14. The CDR3 spans 15 residues. Germline CDR1 is MDHEN and CDR2 is SYDVKM. CDR3 nucleotides: TGTGCCAGCGATCCGGGACAGGGATATCGAGGTACGCAGTATTTT. Amino acids: CASDPGQGYRGTQYF.

The chain combines TRBV19 with TRBJ2-7; D gene ambiguous. Per germline, CDR1 LNHDA and CDR2 SQIVND (reference sequence). V lost 1 base and J lost 0, with 7 bases in between. CDR3 length: 14 amino acids. The DNA of the CDR3 is TGTGCCAGTAGTATAGCGACCGTCTCCTACGAGCAGTACTTC. Translated, it gives CASSIATVSYEQYF.

This clonotype is a singleton in its sample. The chain couples TRBV4-2 to TRBJ2-5; D is perhaps TRBD2 (6 bases). CDR1 and CDR2 from the germline V gene are LGHNA and YNFKEQ. The CDR3 is made up of 15 amino acids. Trimming pared 5 bases from V and 2 bases from J, leaving 15 bases between. This CDR3 reads CASSIFSGVQETQYF. The CDR3, as DNA: TGTGCCAGCAGCATCTTCTCGGGGGTGCAAGAGACCCAGTACTTC.

The chain couples TRBV20-1 to TRBJ2-1, with 8 nucleotides matching TRBD2. The CDR3 length is 14 residues. Losses at the gene ends were 3 bases for V and 5 bases for J; bases not matched to a gene: 6. Germline assignment: CDR1 DFQATT and CDR2 SNEGSKA (reference sequence). The CDR3: CSASGGGSNNEQFF. In nucleotides, the CDR3 is TGCAGTGCTAGCGGGGGGGGATCAAACAATGAGCAGTTCTTC.

The chain is built from TRBV3-1 and TRBJ2-1, with no clear D. The V gene lost 7 bases and the J gene lost 2 bases, with 6 bases spanning the gap. This CDR3 contains 12 residues. CDR1 is LGHDT and CDR2 is YNNKEL in the germline V gene (reference sequence). The CDR3: CASIDTYNEQFF. CDR3 sequence (DNA): TGTGCCAGCATCGATACCTACAATGAGCAGTTCTTC.

This rearrangement joins TRBV12-3 or TRBV12-4 to TRBJ2-2; no clear D. Trimming pared 4 bases from V and 6 bases from J, leaving 12 bases between. This CDR3 has 14 amino acids. CDR3 nucleotides: TGTGCCAGCAGTTCCGCCTTGGTAGCCGGGGAGCTGTTTTTT. This translates into CASSSALVAGELFF.

The chain is built from TRBV10-3 and TRBJ1-2; D unclear. CDR1 and CDR2 from the germline V gene are ENHRY and SYGVKD. This CDR3 is 14 amino acids long. V lost 6 bases, J lost 4 bases, and 15 bases lay in between. The CDR3 DNA reads as TGTGCCATCAGGCCGGGCCTGTCTGGCTATGGCTACACCTTC. Translation gives CAIRPGLSGYGYTF.

The chain employs TRBV27 and TRBJ2-3, with 9 bases identical to TRBD1. Germline V lookup: CDR1 MNHEY, CDR2 SMNVEV (reference sequence). The length of the CDR3 is 13 residues. V lost 11 bases, J lost 5 bases, and 8 bases stayed unmatched. CDR3 bases: TGTGCCGCCAGGGACAGGGTTCAAGATACGCAGTATTTT. Amino acid sequence: CAARDRVQDTQYF.

The chain has TRBV11-2 and TRBJ2-2, with D perhaps matching TRBD1 (6 bases). Trimming removed 0 bases at V and 3 bases at J, with 14 bases between. The CDR3 is made up of 17 amino acids. Looked up from germline, CDR1 is SGHAT and CDR2 is FQNNGV. CDR3 residues: CASSLDAGEVYTGELFF. The DNA of the CDR3 is TGTGCCAGCAGCTTAGATGCAGGGGAAGTTTACACCGGGGAGCTGTTTTTT. Based on the CDR3 plus reference TRBV11-2 and TRBJ2-2, the full variable domain is EAGVAQSPRYKIIEKRQSVAFWCNPISGHATLYWYQQILGQGPKLLIQFQNNGVVDDSQLPKDRFSAERLKGVDSTLKIQPAKLEDSAVYLCASSLDAGEVYTGELFFGEGSRLTVL.

The chain uses TRBV3-1 and TRBJ2-5, with TRBD2 matching 7 bases. The CDR3 consists of 13 residues. CDR1 and CDR2 (germline): LGHDT, YNNKEL (reference sequence). With 4 bases clipped from V and 5 bases from J, the junction kept 4 bases outside the gene matches. The CDR3 sequence: CASSLSGKETQYF. CDR3 coding DNA: TGTGCCAGCAGCCTAAGCGGGAAGGAGACCCAGTACTTC.

This clonotype was detected only once. The chain employs TRBV4-1 and TRBJ2-7; either TRBD1 or TRBD2 may supply D (5 bases each). CDR3 length: 14 residues. CDR1 is MGHRA and CDR2 is YSYEKL in the germline V gene. V gave up 1 base and J gave up 2 bases, with 9 bases separating them. CDR3: CASSQGDGPYEQYF. The CDR3 nucleotides read TGCGCCAGCAGCCAAGGGGACGGACCCTACGAGCAGTACTTC.

The CDR3 here is CSAVSTWRGYTF. The CDR3 nucleotides read TGCAGTGCCGTATCGACTTGGCGTGGCTACACCTTC. The chain employs TRBV20-1 and TRBJ1-2; D not resolved. Trimming stripped 6 bases from V and 7 bases from J, with 15 bases between. There are 12 residues in the CDR3. Germline V gene lookup returns CDR1 DFQATT and CDR2 SNEGSKA (reference sequence).

V usage is TRBV11-1 and J usage is TRBJ2-1; 9 bases align to TRBD2. Per the germline V gene, CDR1 is SGHAT and CDR2 is FQDESV (reference sequence). The CDR3 has 15 residues. V shed 3 bases, J shed 4 bases, and the junction held 4 bases outside the gene matches. CDR3 residues: CASSFASGTYNEQFF. CDR3 in DNA: TGTGCCAGCAGCTTCGCTAGCGGGACGTACAATGAGCAGTTCTTC.

The gene calls are TRBV13 and TRBJ2-1; D unresolved. CDR1 is PRHDT, CDR2 FYEKMQ, per germline (reference sequence). This CDR3 has 16 amino acids. The V and J ends lost 2 bases and 5 bases respectively, with 16 bases between them. In DNA, the CDR3 is TGTGCCAGCAGCTTACGCTTGGCCGCCACTCACAATGAGCAGTTCTTC. It is translated as CASSLRLAATHNEQFF.